Described below is a single TCR beta chain sequence and its context. Its antigen is currently unknown. The sample comes from a study of PD-1 blockade in classical Hodgkin lymphoma. General study results and limits: The repertoire differences lack a defined cause, possibly disease activity or prior therapy. Newly diagnosed and completely responding patients shared comparable baseline diversity. Relapsed/refractory patients reportedly had lower baseline diversity than newly diagnosed patients. By cycle point C4D1, TCR diversity had risen significantly in CD4+ cells (but not CD8+ cells).

No patient escaped relapse after autologous stem cell transplantation, and brentuximab vedotin exposure varied. Per germline, CDR1 MNHEY and CDR2 SMNVEV (reference sequence). The CDR3 covers 18 residues. The J segment lost 1 base and the V segment lost 3 bases, leaving 5 bases of the junction unmatched. Generated by immunoSEQ multiplex PCR, the TCRdb table keeps only in-frame clones and is missing some. The table lists 25,000 to 35,000 clones, roughly 70% of them singletons. V gene TRBV27 combines with J gene TRBJ2-1; 14 nucleotides agree with TRBD2. The source was peripheral blood mononuclear cells (PBMCs), collected before the second cycle of nivolumab. The sequence came from a human donor with classical Hodgkin lymphoma. The CDR3 DNA sequence: TGTGCCAGCAGTTTCCGGGGACTAGCGGGGGAGTCCTACAATGAGCAGTTCTTC. Translating gives CASSFRGLAGESYNEQFF.